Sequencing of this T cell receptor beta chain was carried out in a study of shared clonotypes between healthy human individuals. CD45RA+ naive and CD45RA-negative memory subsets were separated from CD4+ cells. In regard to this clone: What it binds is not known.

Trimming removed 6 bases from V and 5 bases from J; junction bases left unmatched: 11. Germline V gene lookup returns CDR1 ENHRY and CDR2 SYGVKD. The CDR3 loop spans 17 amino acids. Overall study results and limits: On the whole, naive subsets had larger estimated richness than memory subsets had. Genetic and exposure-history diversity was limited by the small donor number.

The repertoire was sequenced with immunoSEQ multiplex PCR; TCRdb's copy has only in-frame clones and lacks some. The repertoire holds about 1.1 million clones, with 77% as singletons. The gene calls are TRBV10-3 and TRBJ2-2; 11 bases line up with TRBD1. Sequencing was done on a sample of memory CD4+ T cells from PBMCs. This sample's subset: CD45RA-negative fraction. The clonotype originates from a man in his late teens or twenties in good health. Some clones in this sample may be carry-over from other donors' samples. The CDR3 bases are TGTGCCATCAGCCCCCATGGGGACAGGGGGTCAACCGGGGAGCTGTTTTTT. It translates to CAISPHGDRGSTGELFF.